This TCR beta chain was found in a study of CXCR3-negative and CXCR3-positive naive CD8 T cells. Regarding the study as a whole: Post-cryopreservation CXCR3 expression was partly diminished, and the bulk of assays employed fresh PBMCs. A higher hydrophobicity marked the TRB CDR3s of CXCR3-positive naive cells versus CXCR3-negative naive cells.

As regards this clonotype: The antigen is unknown.

CDR1 is MNHEY, CDR2 SMNVEV, per germline (reference sequence). This CDR3 spans 14 amino acids. The TRB cDNA libraries were prepared by 5' RACE with UMI labels. TCRdb reprocessed the 5' RACE reads; each CDR3 protein has one entry and no DNA is given. The repertoire table contains roughly 80,000 distinct CDR3 sequences. The sequence was collected from a human donor in good health. Some clones in this sample may be carry-over from other donors' samples. Sample: naive CXCR3+ CD8+ T cells from blood. The subset is: CD45RO-CCR7+CD27+CD95- naive CD8+ T cells expressing CXCR3 (TNR3+). The chain links TRBV27 to TRBJ2-7; TCRdb indicates TRBD1, and absent DNA this call remains unverified. The CDR3 loop reads CASSLTGGLYEQYF.